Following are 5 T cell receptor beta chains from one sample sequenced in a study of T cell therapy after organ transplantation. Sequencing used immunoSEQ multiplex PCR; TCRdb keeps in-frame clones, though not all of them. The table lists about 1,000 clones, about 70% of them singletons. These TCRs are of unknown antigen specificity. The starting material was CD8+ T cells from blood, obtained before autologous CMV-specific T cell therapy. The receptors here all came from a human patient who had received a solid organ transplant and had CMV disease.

The CDR3 protein is CASEGAPGRYEQYF. The CDR3 nucleotides are TGTGCCAGCGAGGGGGCCCCCGGCCGCTACGAGCAGTACTTC. This chain connects TRBV28 to TRBJ2-7; 7 bases align to TRBD1. The ends lost 8 bases at V and 3 bases at J; junction bases unmatched: 10. The CDR3 extends over 14 amino acids. Germline CDR1 is MDHEN and CDR2 is SYDVKM.

For the CDR3, the DNA is TGTGCCAGCAGAGCGACAGGGGGCATCAAAAACATTCAGTACTTC. This encodes CASRATGGIKNIQYF. The chain joins TRBV27 to TRBJ2-4; 10 bases align to TRBD1. The CDR3 has 15 residues. Germline CDR1 is MNHEY and CDR2 is SMNVEV (reference sequence). With 6 bases clipped from V and 3 bases from J, the junction kept 5 bases outside the gene matches.

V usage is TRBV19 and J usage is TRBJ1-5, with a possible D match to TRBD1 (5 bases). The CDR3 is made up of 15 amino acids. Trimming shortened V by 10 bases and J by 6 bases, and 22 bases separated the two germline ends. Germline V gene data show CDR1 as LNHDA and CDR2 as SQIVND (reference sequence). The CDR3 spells CATLTEQGAGQPQHF. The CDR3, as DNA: TGTGCCACCCTTACGGAGCAGGGTGCCGGTCAGCCCCAGCATTTT.

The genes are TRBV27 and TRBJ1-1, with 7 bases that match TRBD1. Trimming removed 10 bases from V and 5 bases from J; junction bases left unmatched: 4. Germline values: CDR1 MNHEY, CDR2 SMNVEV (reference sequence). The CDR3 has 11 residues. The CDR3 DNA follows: TGTGCCACCTACAGGGGAACTGAAGCTTTCTTT. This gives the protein CATYRGTEAFF.

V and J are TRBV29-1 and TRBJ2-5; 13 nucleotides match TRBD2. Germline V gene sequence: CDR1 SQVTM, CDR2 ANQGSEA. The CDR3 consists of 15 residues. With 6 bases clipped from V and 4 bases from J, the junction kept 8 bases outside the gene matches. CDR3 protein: CSVAGLAGEGETQYF. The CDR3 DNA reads TGCAGCGTAGCTGGACTAGCGGGAGAGGGAGAGACCCAGTACTTC.